What follows is one T cell receptor (beta chain) and its context. Its antigen remains unknown. This sample is drawn from a study of cytomegalovirus exposure and HLA in healthy donors. Study-wide context: As released early, the data held 70 million to 100 million unique TCRs from HLA-typed donors.

Use of 60 Vbeta and 13 Jbeta primers characterized the PCR. Sequenced by immunoSEQ multiplex PCR; TCRdb stores in-frame clones only, minus some. The data hold under 200,000 clones, with about 80% observed a single time. The CDR3 covers 14 residues. Germline CDR1 is LNHDA and CDR2 is SQIVND (reference sequence). Trimming shortened V by 2 bases and J by 4 bases, and 9 bases separated the two germline ends. Healthy donors of bone marrow made up the group. Study-level results: In a later analysis, common viral pathogens appeared linked to several of the most significant clusters.

Sequenced sample: PBMCs. J is TRBJ1-5 and V is TRBV19, with no clear D. This clonotype was obtained from a man aged 25-45 years in good health and CMV-seronegative. This CDR3 is CASSIRRSNQPQHF. CDR3 nucleotides: TGTGCCAGTAGTATACGCAGAAGTAATCAGCCCCAGCATTTT.